Sequencing of this TCR beta chain was carried out in a study of tumor-infiltrating lymphocytes in primary liver carcinoma. Findings and limits, study-wide: Tumor-adjacent and tumor-blood pairs shared a smaller degree of overlap than tumor region pairs.

Of note for this clonotype: Its specificity is not known. Mismatch with germline at one junction end may stem from a read error.

Alongside blood RNA obtained from unsorted whole blood, germline DNA was also extracted. Chronic HBV infection, untreated so far, was present in the patients. A primer matching the constant region was used to make TCR beta cDNA from approximately 500 ng of total RNA. Three rounds of nested multiplex PCR with slightly modified ARM-PCR produced TCR beta libraries. For approximately 11 cycles apiece, the opening two PCR rounds ran with TRBV1-TRBV30 forward primers and a C-beta reverse primer. TCRdb fed the multiplex PCR reads into MiXCR, producing one record per CDR3 protein. The sample carries roughly 330,000 distinct CDR3 sequences, around three fifths recorded once. The CDR3 extends over 10 amino acids. Germline CDR1 and CDR2: SQVTM and ANQGSEA.

This chain uses TRBV29-1 with TRBJ2-1; D is undetermined. The sample comprised peripheral blood. The receptor was isolated from a man aged 40-49 years with primary liver carcinoma and hepatitis B virus infection. The CDR3 coding sequence is TGCAGCCTGGGATGGGATGAGCAATTCTTC. Protein product: CSLGWDEQFF.